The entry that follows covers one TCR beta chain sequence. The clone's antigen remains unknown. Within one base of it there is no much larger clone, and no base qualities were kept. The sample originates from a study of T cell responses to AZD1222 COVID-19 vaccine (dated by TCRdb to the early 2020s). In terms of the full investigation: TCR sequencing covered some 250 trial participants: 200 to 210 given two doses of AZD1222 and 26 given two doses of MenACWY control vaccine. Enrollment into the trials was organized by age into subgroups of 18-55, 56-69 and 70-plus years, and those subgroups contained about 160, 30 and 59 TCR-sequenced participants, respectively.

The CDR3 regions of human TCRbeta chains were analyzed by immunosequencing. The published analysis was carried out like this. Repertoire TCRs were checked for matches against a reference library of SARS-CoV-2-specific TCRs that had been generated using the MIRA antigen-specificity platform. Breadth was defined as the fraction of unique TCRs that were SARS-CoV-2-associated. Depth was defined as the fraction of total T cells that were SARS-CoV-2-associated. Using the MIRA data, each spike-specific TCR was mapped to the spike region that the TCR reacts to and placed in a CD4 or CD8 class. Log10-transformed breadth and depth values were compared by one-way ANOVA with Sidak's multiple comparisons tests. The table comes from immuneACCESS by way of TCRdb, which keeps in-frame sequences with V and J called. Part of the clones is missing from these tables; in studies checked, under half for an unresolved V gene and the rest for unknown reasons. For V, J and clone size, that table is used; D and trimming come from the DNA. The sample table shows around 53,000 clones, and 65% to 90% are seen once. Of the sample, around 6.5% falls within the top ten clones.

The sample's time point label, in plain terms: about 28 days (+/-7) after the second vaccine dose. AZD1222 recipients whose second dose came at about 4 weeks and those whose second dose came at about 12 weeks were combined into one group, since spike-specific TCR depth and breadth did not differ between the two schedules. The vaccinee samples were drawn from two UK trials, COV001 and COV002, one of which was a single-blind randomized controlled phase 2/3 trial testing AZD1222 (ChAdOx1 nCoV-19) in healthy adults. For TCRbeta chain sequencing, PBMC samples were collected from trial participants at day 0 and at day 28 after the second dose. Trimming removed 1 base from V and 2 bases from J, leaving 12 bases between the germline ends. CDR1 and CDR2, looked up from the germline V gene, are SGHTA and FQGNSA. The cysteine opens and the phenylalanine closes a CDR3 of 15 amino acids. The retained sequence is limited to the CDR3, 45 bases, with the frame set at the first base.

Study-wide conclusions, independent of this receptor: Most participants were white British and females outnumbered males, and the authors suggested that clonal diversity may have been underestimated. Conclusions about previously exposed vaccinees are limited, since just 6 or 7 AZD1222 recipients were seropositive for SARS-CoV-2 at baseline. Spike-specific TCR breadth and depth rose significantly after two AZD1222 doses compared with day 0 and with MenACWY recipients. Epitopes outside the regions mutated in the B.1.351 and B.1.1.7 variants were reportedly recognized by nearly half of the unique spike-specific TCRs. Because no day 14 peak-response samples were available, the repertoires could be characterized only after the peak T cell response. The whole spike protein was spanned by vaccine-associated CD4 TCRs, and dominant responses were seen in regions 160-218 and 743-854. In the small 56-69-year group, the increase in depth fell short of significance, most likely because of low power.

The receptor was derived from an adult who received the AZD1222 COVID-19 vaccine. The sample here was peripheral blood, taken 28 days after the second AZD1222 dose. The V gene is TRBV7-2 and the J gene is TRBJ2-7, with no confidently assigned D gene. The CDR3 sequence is CASSLVGRNPYEQYF. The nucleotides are TGTGCCAGCAGCTTAGTAGGAAGGAACCCCTACGAGCAGTACTTC.